These T cell receptor beta chains were read from a single sample in a study of T cells in Graves' hyperthyroidism and ophthalmopathy. TCRdb re-called the multiplex PCR reads through MiXCR, storing one row per CDR3 protein. This table holds a few hundred thousand distinct CDR3 sequences, 15% to 17% found once. The sequencing input was blood. These receptors came from a woman in her thirties with Graves' hyperthyroidism. CDR3s include the opening cysteine and the closing phenylalanine or tryptophan. The D gene is left open where the match is weak. Expanded clones are given a class, and other clones once, few, many or no size at all.

>few|TRBD1|TRBJ2-7|TRBV30
CAWSRGQVTEQYF
TGTGCCTGGAGTCGCGGACAGGTAACCGAGCAGTACTTC
>many|TRBD1|TRBJ2-5|TRBV24-1
CATPMLSKTGVHETQYF
TGTGCCACCCCGATGCTTTCAAAGACAGGGGTCCACGAGACCCAGTACTTC
>many|TRBD1|TRBJ2-5|TRBV15
CATSRDNWTGRETQYF
TGTGCCACCAGCAGAGATAATTGGACAGGGCGGGAGACCCAGTACTTC
>NA|NA|TRBJ2-3|TRBV20-1
CSGAGTLINTDTQYF
TGCAGCGGTGCGGGGACCCTAATTAACACAGATACGCAGTATTTT
>many|TRBD1|TRBJ1-1|TRBV19
CAIKTGEGHTEAFF
TGTGCCATTAAGACAGGGGAAGGGCACACTGAAGCTTTCTTT
>NA|TRBD2|TRBJ2-1|TRBV11-2
CASGLAEEQFF
TGTGCCAGCGGACTAGCGGAGGAGCAGTTCTTC
>few|TRBD1|TRBJ2-1|TRBV5-5
CASSWEVGDRDYNEQFF
TGTGCCAGCAGCTGGGAAGTGGGGGACAGGGACTACAATGAGCAGTTCTTC
>many|TRBD1|TRBJ2-7|TRBV12-3/TRBV12-4
CASSFLQGTYEQYF
TGTGCCAGCAGTTTTTTACAGGGGACCTACGAGCAGTACTTC
>once|TRBD2|TRBJ2-3|TRBV20-1
CSARGLAGHSDTQYF
TGCAGTGCCCGAGGACTAGCGGGACACTCAGATACGCAGTATTTT
>many|NA|TRBJ2-1|TRBV7-2
CASSLVLPAVSYNEQFF
TGTGCCAGCAGCTTAGTCCTTCCAGCGGTTTCCTACAATGAGCAGTTCTTC
>many|TRBD2|TRBJ2-5|TRBV28
CASSLGLAGVVETQYF
TGTGCCAGCAGTTTGGGGCTAGCGGGAGTAGTAGAGACCCAGTACTTC
>few|NA|TRBJ2-3|TRBV5-6
CASSLVTTLPDTQYF
TGTGCCAGCAGCTTGGTTACGACATTACCAGATACGCAGTATTTT
>NA|NA|TRBJ2-5|TRBV19
CASSIGGGTRETQYF
TGTGCCAGTAGTATAGGCGGCGGGACCCGAGAGACCCAGTACTTC
>NA|NA|TRBJ1-2|TRBV29-1
CSVEEGGFSYGYTF
TGCAGCGTTGAGGAGGGGGGCTTCAGCTATGGCTACACCTTC
>NA|TRBD1|TRBJ1-2|TRBV20-1
CSARQGAGVSYTF
TGCAGTGCTAGACAGGGGGCTGGCGTAAGCTACACCTTC
>many|NA|TRBJ2-7|TRBV20-1
CSARDPLRTYEQYF
TGCAGTGCTAGAGACCCCCTCAGAACCTACGAGCAGTACTTC
>many|NA|TRBJ2-3|TRBV20-1
CSARDLHGSTDTQYF
TGCAGTGCTAGAGATCTTCACGGGAGCACAGATACGCAGTATTTT
>NA|NA|TRBJ2-3|TRBV10-3
CAISALATDTQYF
TGTGCCATCAGTGCCCTAGCGACAGATACGCAGTATTTT
>NA|NA|TRBJ2-1|TRBV9
CASSVDSSGAAGRGEQFF
TGTGCCAGCAGCGTAGACTCTAGTGGCGCGGCGGGGAGGGGGGAGCAGTTCTTC
>NA|NA|TRBJ1-1|TRBV2
CASSDNLLRGTEAFF
TGTGCCAGCAGTGATAATCTTCTTCGAGGCACTGAAGCTTTCTTT
>NA|NA|TRBJ2-3|TRBV5-5
CASSLGIRTSTDTQYF
TGTGCCAGCAGCTTGGGAATTAGAACCAGCACAGATACGCAGTATTTT
>NA|NA|TRBJ1-1|TRBV19
CASSTPPGVGNTEAFF
TGTGCCAGTAGTACCCCTCCCGGGGTAGGGAACACTGAAGCTTTCTTT
>many|NA|TRBJ1-1|TRBV11-2
CASSLLLNTEAFF
TGTGCCAGCAGCCTATTATTGAACACTGAAGCTTTCTTT
>many|TRBD2|TRBJ2-4|TRBV11-3
CASSPGTSGRADIQYF
TGTGCCAGCAGCCCCGGGACTAGCGGGAGGGCCGACATTCAGTACTTC
>many|TRBD1|TRBJ1-2|TRBV27
CASSLGRGLSSYTF
TGTGCCAGCAGTTTGGGCAGGGGGCTTTCCTCCTACACCTTC
>NA|NA|TRBJ2-5|TRBV6-2/TRBV6-3
CASPGTGEETQYF
TGTGCCAGCCCCGGGACTGGAGAAGAGACCCAGTACTTC
>many|NA|TRBJ1-1|TRBV5-1
CASSSGGWGLEDTEAFF
TGCGCCAGCAGTTCCGGTGGTTGGGGGCTGGAGGACACTGAAGCTTTCTTT
>many|TRBD2|TRBJ2-5|TRBV29-1
CSVARVSGRGETQYF
TGCAGCGTTGCGAGGGTTAGCGGGAGAGGCGAGACCCAGTACTTC
>few|TRBD1|TRBJ2-2|TRBV12-3/TRBV12-4
CASTGQGILGELFF
TGTGCCAGCACCGGACAGGGGATTTTGGGGGAGCTGTTTTTT
>few|TRBD2|TRBJ2-2|TRBV19
CASKSRLLAGGPNTGELFF
TGTGCCAGTAAATCTCGTCTACTAGCGGGAGGGCCGAACACCGGGGAGCTGTTTTTT
>NA|TRBD1|TRBJ2-6|TRBV15
CATSSDEITGTGYYGANVLTF
TGTGCCACCAGCAGCGATGAAATAACCGGGACAGGGTATTATGGGGCCAACGTCCTGACTTTC
>few|TRBD2|TRBJ2-1|TRBV29-1
CSVEVKRDKQFF
TGCAGCGTTGAAGTTAAGCGGGATAAGCAGTTCTTC
>many|NA|TRBJ2-5|TRBV11-2
CASSLDGGAKETQYF
TGTGCCAGCAGCTTAGATGGGGGGGCCAAAGAGACCCAGTACTTC
>many|NA|TRBJ2-5|TRBV2
CASSAQQWNQETQYF
TGTGCCAGCAGTGCCCAACAGTGGAACCAAGAGACCCAGTACTTC
>NA|NA|TRBJ2-7|TRBV7-9
CASSWAPSSYEQYF
TGTGCCAGCAGCTGGGCCCCTAGCTCCTACGAGCAGTACTTC
>NA|TRBD2|TRBJ2-7|TRBV18
CASSRPTSGSLNEQYF
TGTGCCAGCTCACGGCCGACTAGCGGGAGTTTAAACGAGCAGTACTTC
>NA|NA|TRBJ2-1|TRBV28
CASSLAATNYNEQFF
TGTGCCAGCAGTTTAGCAGCGACGAACTACAATGAGCAGTTCTTC
>NA|TRBD1|TRBJ1-2|TRBV6-5
CASSNSGQATNYGYTF
TGTGCCAGCAGTAACTCCGGACAGGCGACTAACTATGGCTACACCTTC
>few|TRBD2|TRBJ2-3|TRBV30
CAWSAEGLLAGGVDTQYF
TGTGCCTGGAGTGCAGAGGGGTTACTAGCGGGAGGGGTAGATACGCAGTATTTT
>few|NA|TRBJ1-4|TRBV6-1
CASSLGTTTTNEKLFF
TGTGCCAGCAGCCTTGGGACAACCACAACTAATGAAAAACTGTTTTTT
>NA|TRBD2|TRBJ2-1|TRBV10-3
CAIRGTSGTHYNEQFF
TGTGCCATCAGAGGGACTAGCGGGACTCACTACAATGAGCAGTTCTTC
>NA|NA|TRBJ2-1|TRBV6-2/TRBV6-3
CASSYFPPPSLRHEQFF
TGTGCCAGCAGTTATTTCCCCCCCCCCAGCCTCCGGCATGAGCAGTTCTTC
>NA|TRBD1|TRBJ1-5|TRBV2
CASSPTGTGGVLGNQPQHF
TGTGCCAGCTCCCCTACCGGGACAGGGGGCGTTCTGGGCAATCAGCCCCAGCATTTT
>many|NA|TRBJ2-3|TRBV7-9
CASSLGQATDTQYF
TGTGCCAGCAGCTTAGGGCAGGCAACAGATACGCAGTATTTT
>few|TRBD2|TRBJ2-2|TRBV27
CASSGERGTGELFF
TGTGCCAGCAGTGGCGAGCGGGGCACCGGGGAGCTGTTTTTT
>many|NA|TRBJ1-5|TRBV5-5
CASSLALTGFNQPQHF
TGTGCCAGCAGCTTGGCTCTAACGGGGTTCAATCAGCCCCAGCATTTT
>many|TRBD1|TRBJ2-2|TRBV30
CAWNFNRGTGELFF
TGTGCCTGGAATTTCAACAGGGGGACCGGGGAGCTGTTTTTT
>NA|NA|TRBJ2-3|TRBV3-1
CASSRSGREFFLDTQYF
TGTGCCAGCAGCCGAAGCGGACGGGAGTTCTTTTTGGATACGCAGTATTTT
>many|NA|TRBJ1-5|TRBV30
CAWSSGADQPQHF
TGTGCCTGGTCCTCAGGGGCAGATCAGCCCCAGCATTTT
>few|NA|TRBJ2-7|TRBV6-1
CASNRPGRVESEQYF
TGTGCCAGCAATCGACCGGGACGTGTGGAGTCCGAGCAGTACTTC
>many|NA|TRBJ2-1|TRBV20-1
CSARDVGTSYNEQFF
TGCAGTGCTAGAGATGTAGGGACCTCCTACAATGAGCAGTTCTTC
>NA|TRBD2|TRBJ2-1|TRBV9
CASSVLAGEYNEQFF
TGTGCCAGCAGCGTACTGGCGGGAGAATACAATGAGCAGTTCTTC
>NA|NA|TRBJ2-2|TRBV20-1
CSARDLGGGELFF
TGCAGTGCTAGAGATCTGGGTGGCGGGGAGCTGTTTTTT
>many|NA|TRBJ2-1|TRBV15
CATSRDRTVYNEQFF
TGTGCCACCAGCAGAGACCGGACAGTATACAATGAGCAGTTCTTC
>many|NA|TRBJ2-1|TRBV3-1
CASSQGLHDNEQFF
TGTGCCAGCAGCCAAGGGCTACACGACAATGAGCAGTTCTTC
>NA|TRBD2|TRBJ2-2|TRBV4-3
CASSQERTSGNTGELFF
TGCGCCAGCAGCCAAGAACGGACTAGCGGGAACACCGGGGAGCTGTTTTTT
>few|NA|TRBJ2-3|TRBV6-2/TRBV6-3
CASRLHGAGSSTDTQYF
TGTGCCAGCAGATTGCATGGGGCGGGGTCGAGCACAGATACGCAGTATTTT
>many|TRBD2|TRBJ2-7|TRBV15
CATSRDTAGGPYEQYF
TGTGCCACCAGCAGAGATACGGCGGGAGGGCCGTACGAGCAGTACTTC
>many|TRBD1|TRBJ2-1|TRBV2
CASSADRGRLDEQFF
TGTGCCAGCAGTGCGGACAGGGGGCGATTGGATGAGCAGTTCTTC